This TCR beta chain came from a study of beta chain features in type 1 diabetes. Investigators reverse transcribed all isolated RNA, so they sequenced expressed TCRB transcripts. Method: immunoSEQ multiplex PCR; TCRdb's copy keeps in-frame clones and lacks some. The sample records 200,000 to 250,000 clones, around a quarter being singletons. Germline V gene lookup returns CDR1 LNHNV and CDR2 YYDKDF (reference sequence). The CDR3 has 14 residues. Trimming pared 1 base from V and 2 bases from J, leaving 8 bases between. Material: central memory CD4+ T cells from blood. The sequence was obtained from a man between 25 and 39 years old in good health. V usage is TRBV15 and J usage is TRBJ2-5, with D maybe TRBD1 (6 bases). CDR3 DNA: TGTGCCACCAGCAGAGGGCAGGGGCAAGAGACCCAGTACTTC. It encodes CATSRGQGQETQYF.